Below, one T cell receptor (beta chain) is given with its context. The data were obtained in a study of control samples from healthy donors and cancer patients. Sequenced by immunoSEQ multiplex PCR; TCRdb stores in-frame clones only, minus some. This table holds 120,000 to 150,000 clones, about 88% found once. Per germline, CDR1 MNHNY and CDR2 SVGAGI (reference sequence). V lost 5 bases, J lost 2 bases, and 0 bases lay in between. This CDR3 is 10 amino acids long. Sequencing used blood. This sequence was found in a woman aged 25 to 39 in good health. This chain links TRBV6-6 with TRBJ2-5; D is undetermined. The chain's CDR3 is CASSQETQYF. The CDR3 bases are TGTGCCAGCAGTCAAGAGACCCAGTACTTC.